This TCR beta chain was retrieved from a study of T cell repertoires in cytomegalovirus infection. On the study more broadly: Matching HLA type, along with CMV infection, was indicated by public TCR beta signatures.

This clonotype was seen a few times. Its antigen is not identified. TCRdb analysed the reads with MiXCR anew, one entry per CDR3 protein. The sample contains about 360,000 distinct CDR3 sequences, around 18% of which appear only once. Notes on the study in general: CMV carriers with the relevant HLA were identified by cumulative public TCR beta family frequency. HLA-C-restricted, CMV-specific TCR beta clonotypes were dominant ex vivo.

Trimming stripped 2 bases from V and 4 bases from J, with 25 bases between. The CDR3 sequence is 18 residues long. CDR1 and CDR2 (germline): SQVTM, ANQGSEA. What was sequenced was PBMCs. This sequence was found in a human donor in good health (CMV status not recorded). Some clones in this sample may be carry-over from other donors' samples. The chain links TRBV29-1 to TRBJ2-3; either TRBD1 or TRBD2 may fit D (7 bases each). CDR3 coding DNA: TGCAGCGTTGAAAGGGGGAGACTAGCCGTTACAGGGGCAGATACGCAGTATTTT. It codes for CSVERGRLAVTGADTQYF.